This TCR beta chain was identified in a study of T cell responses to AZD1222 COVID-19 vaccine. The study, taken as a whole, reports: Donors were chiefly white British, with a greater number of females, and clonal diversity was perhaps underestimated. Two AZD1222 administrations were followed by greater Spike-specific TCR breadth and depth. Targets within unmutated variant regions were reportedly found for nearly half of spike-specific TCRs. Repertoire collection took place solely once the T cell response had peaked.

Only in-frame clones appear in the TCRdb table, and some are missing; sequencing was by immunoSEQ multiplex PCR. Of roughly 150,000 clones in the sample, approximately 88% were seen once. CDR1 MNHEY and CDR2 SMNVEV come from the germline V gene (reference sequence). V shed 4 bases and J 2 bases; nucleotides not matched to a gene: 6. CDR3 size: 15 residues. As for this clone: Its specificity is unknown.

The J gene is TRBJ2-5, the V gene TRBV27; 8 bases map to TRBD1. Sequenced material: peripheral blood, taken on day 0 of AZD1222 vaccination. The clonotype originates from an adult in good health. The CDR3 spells CASSSGRTGQETQYF. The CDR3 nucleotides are TGTGCCAGCAGTTCCGGCAGGACAGGGCAAGAGACCCAGTACTTC.